The 30 T cell receptor beta chains reported below all come from one sample, sequenced in a study of memory CD4+ T cells and cytomegalovirus serostatus. The sort gate was single viable CD3+CD4+CD8-CD45RO+ cells for memory CD4+ T cells. Repertoires were generated with immunoSEQ multiplex PCR, while TCRdb's copy carries only in-frame clones and drops some. Of approximately 26,000 clones in the sample, under 85% were seen once. Sequenced material: memory CD4+ T cells from blood. These receptors originate from an adult in good health and CMV-seronegative.

The gene calls are TRBV5-1 and TRBJ2-1; D gene unclear. Germline values: CDR1 SGHRS, CDR2 YFSETQ. Trimming stripped 0 bases from V and 4 bases from J, with 5 bases between. This CDR3 contains 13 residues. The DNA for the CDR3 is TGCGCCAGCAGCTTGGGGGGATACAATGAGCAGTTCTTC. Residues: CASSLGGYNEQFF.

The rearrangement joins TRBV5-1 to TRBJ1-2; D unresolved. The germline V and J ends were trimmed by 4 bases and 4 bases, with 14 bases remaining between them. The CDR3 consists of 14 residues. Germline V gives CDR1 SGHRS, CDR2 YFSETQ. CDR3: CASSRTDQAYGYTF. The CDR3, as DNA: TGCGCCAGCAGCAGGACGGACCAGGCCTATGGCTACACCTTC. Complete variable domain (other parts from reference TRBV5-1 and TRBJ1-2): KAGVTQTPRYLIKTRGQQVTLSCSPISGHRSVSWYQQTPGQGLQFLFEYFSETQRNKGNFPGRFSGRQFSNSRSEMNVSTLELGDSALYLCASSRTDQAYGYTFGSGTRLTVV.

The chain uses TRBV21-1 and TRBJ1-5; the table gives TRBD1 as D, unverified against the DNA. TRBV21-1 is shown as a pseudogene. The CDR3 length is 15 residues. The chain's CDR3 is CASSNRVPHNQPQHF. DNA for the CDR3: TGTGCCAGCAGCAACAGGGTCCCCCACAATCAGCCCCAGCATTTT.

This sequence joins TRBV4-3 and TRBJ1-2, with 7 bases fitting TRBD1. V was clipped by 3 bases and J by 7 bases; unmatched bases: 8. The germline V gene encodes CDR1 LGHNA and CDR2 YSLEER. This CDR3 contains 14 residues. The CDR3 region is CASSHRDREGGYTF. The DNA for the CDR3 is TGCGCCAGCAGCCACCGAGACAGGGAAGGTGGCTACACCTTC.

The count of this clone is one. The chain carries TRBV5-6 and TRBJ2-1, with D uncertain. There are 12 residues in the CDR3. CDR1 SGHDT and CDR2 YYEEEE come from the germline V gene. V lost 0 bases to trimming and J lost 9 bases, with 7 bases between them. CDR3 coding DNA: TGTGCCAGCAGCTTGGGGTTTAGTGAGCAGTTCTTC. It codes for CASSLGFSEQFF. The full variable domain, rest sourced from reference TRBV5-6 and TRBJ2-1, is DAGVTQSPTHLIKTRGQQVTLRCSPKSGHDTVSWYQQALGQGPQFIFQYYEEEERQRGNFPDRFSGHQFPNYSSELNVNALLLGDSALYLCASSLGFSEQFFGPGTRLTVL.

The V gene is TRBV30, the J gene TRBJ1-1, with D possibly matching TRBD1 (6 bases). The V gene's germline CDR1 is GTSNPN and CDR2 SVGIG (reference sequence). V was clipped by 2 bases and J by 4 bases, with 11 bases between them. This CDR3 contains 13 residues. The CDR3 DNA is TGTGCCTGGAGTAGAGTGGGGGCCACTGAAGCTTTCTTT. It yields the protein CAWSRVGATEAFF.

The chain recombines TRBV9 with TRBJ1-5; unclear D gene. The V gene lost 4 bases and the J gene lost 0 bases, with 17 bases spanning the gap. The CDR3 has 17 residues. The germline V gene has CDR1 SGDLS and CDR2 YYNGEE. The CDR3 coding sequence is TGTGCCAGCAGCCTTTGTCAGCCTAACAATAGCAATCAGCCCCAGCATTTT. This codes for CASSLCQPNNSNQPQHF.

The chain is built from TRBV5-1 and TRBJ1-4, with a possible D match to TRBD1 (5 bases). Deletions cut 0 bases from V and 7 bases from J, with 16 bases between. Germline V gene sequence: CDR1 SGHRS, CDR2 YFSETQ. The CDR3 spans 16 residues. This CDR3 is CASSLGRDGGGEKLFF. DNA for the CDR3: TGCGCCAGCAGCTTGGGGCGGGACGGAGGTGGTGAAAAACTGTTTTTT.

The chain links TRBV5-8 to TRBJ1-2, with D possibly being TRBD1 (6 bases). The V gene's germline CDR1 is SGHTS and CDR2 YDEGEE. V lost 4 bases and J 4 bases, leaving 11 bases between the germline ends. The CDR3 is 13 amino acids. This CDR3 reads CASSAGQRYGYTF. CDR3 DNA sequence: TGTGCCAGCAGCGCCGGACAGCGCTATGGCTACACCTTC.

The V gene is TRBV11-2, the J gene TRBJ2-1; no firm D call. The V and J ends lost 1 base and 4 bases respectively, with 5 bases between them. The CDR3 is 13 amino acids. CDR1 is SGHAT, CDR2 FQNNGV, per germline. This chain's CDR3 is CASSLGRYNEQFF. Here the CDR3 DNA reads TGTGCCAGCAGCTTAGGCAGGTACAATGAGCAGTTCTTC.

This clone was recorded once. The genes are TRBV11-2 and TRBJ2-5, with TRBD2 identical over 11 bases. This CDR3 comprises 15 residues. Trimming took 3 bases from V and 5 from J; bases not matched to a gene: 5. In germline, CDR1 is SGHAT, CDR2 FQNNGV. In DNA, the CDR3 is TGTGCCAGCAGCTTCAATAGCGGGGGGGGGGAGACCCAGTACTTC. Amino acid sequence: CASSFNSGGGETQYF. The variable domain in full, with the rest retrieved from reference TRBV11-2 and TRBJ2-5, is EAGVAQSPRYKIIEKRQSVAFWCNPISGHATLYWYQQILGQGPKLLIQFQNNGVVDDSQLPKDRFSAERLKGVDSTLKIQPAKLEDSAVYLCASSFNSGGGETQYFGPGTRLLVL.

The chain employs TRBV15 and TRBJ2-5; D is unresolved. V lost 2 bases to trimming and J lost 1 base, with 14 bases between them. CDR3 length: 16 amino acids. Looked up from germline, CDR1 is LNHNV and CDR2 is YYDKDF (reference sequence). The CDR3 DNA follows: TGTGCCACCAGCAGAAGGACCGGCCGCCGCCAAGAGACCCAGTACTTC. Translating gives CATSRRTGRRQETQYF.

The chain joins TRBV2 to TRBJ2-1; 10 bases fit TRBD2. The CDR3 length is 18 residues. CDR1 and CDR2 from the germline V gene are SNHLY and FYNNEI. Trimming took 7 bases from V and 2 from J; bases not matched to a gene: 14. DNA of the CDR3: TGTGCCAGCAACCCCGGGAGCGGGGGGGCCTCCCCCTACAATGAGCAGTTCTTC. Its translation is CASNPGSGGASPYNEQFF.

CDR3 nucleotide sequence: TGTGCCAGCAGCCAAGCAGGGGGCCTCCAGCCCCAGCATTTT. It codes for CASSQAGGLQPQHF. This chain uses TRBV14 with TRBJ1-5; the match to TRBD1 covers 8 bases. Germline CDR1 SGHDN, CDR2 FVKESK. The CDR3 is made up of 14 amino acids. Trimming cost V 1 base and J 7 bases; bases outside gene matches: 3.

This rearrangement joins TRBV5-1 to TRBJ2-5; D might be TRBD2 (6 bases). Germline V gene lookup returns CDR1 SGHRS and CDR2 YFSETQ. The CDR3 totals 14 residues. Trimming left V 2 bases short and J 5 bases short, with 13 bases between. CDR3 in amino acids: CASSLGGARETQYF. The DNA for the CDR3 is TGCGCCAGCAGCTTAGGCGGGGCCCGGGAGACCCAGTACTTC.

V is TRBV11-3 and J is TRBJ2-3; 14 nucleotides line up with TRBD2. Germline CDR1 SGHNT, CDR2 YENEEA. Trimming at V came to 5 bases and at J to 5 bases, leaving 9 bases not matched to a gene. The CDR3 covers 17 residues. In DNA form, the CDR3 reads TGTGCCAGCAGCCGGGGACTAGCGGGGGAGTACATAGATACGCAGTATTTT. Translation gives CASSRGLAGEYIDTQYF.

This chain connects TRBV5-4 to TRBJ2-5; 13 bases are a match to TRBD2. The ends lost 4 bases at V and 5 bases at J; junction bases unmatched: 8. Germline CDR1 reads SGHNT; CDR2 reads YYREEE (reference sequence). This CDR3 has 16 amino acids. The CDR3, as DNA: TGTGCCAGCAGCCCAGGGACTAGCGGGGAGGCGGAGACCCAGTACTTC. Its translation: CASSPGTSGEAETQYF.

The chain combines TRBV11-3 with TRBJ2-7; D is unclear. V was cut by 1 base and J by 6 bases, with 10 bases left in between. Germline CDR1 is SGHNT and CDR2 is YENEEA. The length of the CDR3 is 13 residues. Here the CDR3 reads CASSLVQVGEQYF. DNA of the CDR3: TGTGCCAGCAGCTTAGTTCAGGTTGGCGAGCAGTACTTC.

The CDR3 sequence: CASSLRESSSYNEQFF. CDR3 DNA: TGTGCCAGCAGCTTAAGGGAATCCAGCTCCTACAATGAGCAGTTCTTC. The V gene is TRBV11-2, the J gene TRBJ2-1; D is ambiguous. Germline V CDR1 and CDR2: SGHAT, FQNNGV. The CDR3 length is 16 residues. Deletions cut 2 bases from V and 0 bases from J, with 11 bases between.

The V gene is TRBV28, the J gene TRBJ1-4, with a possible D match to TRBD1 (5 bases). CDR1 is MDHEN, CDR2 SYDVKM, per germline. The CDR3 is 13 amino acids. The V gene lost 6 bases and the J gene lost 7 bases, with 12 bases spanning the gap. The CDR3 nucleotides are TGTGCCAGCAGACAAACCGGGGGTGAAAAACTGTTTTTT. This encodes CASRQTGGEKLFF.

This chain links TRBV13 with TRBJ1-2, with 8 bases lining up with TRBD1. Looked up from germline, CDR1 is PRHDT and CDR2 is FYEKMQ (reference sequence). With 5 bases clipped from V and 2 bases from J, the junction kept 7 bases outside the gene matches. The CDR3 has 15 residues. The CDR3 protein is CASSPRTGRNYGYTF. In DNA form, the CDR3 reads TGTGCCAGCAGCCCCCGGACAGGGCGAAACTATGGCTACACCTTC.

The rearrangement uses TRBV19 and TRBJ2-3; 11 bases are a match to TRBD1. V shed 9 bases, J shed 8 bases, and the junction held 16 bases outside the gene matches. CDR1 and CDR2 (germline): LNHDA, SQIVND (reference sequence). This CDR3 region has 16 residues. The CDR3 nucleotides read TGTGCCAGCAGTGTACCCCGGGACAGGGGGTCGGGTACGCAGTATTTT. Translation gives CASSVPRDRGSGTQYF.

V is TRBV6-5 and J is TRBJ1-6; 11 positions match TRBD1. CDR3 size: 15 residues. Trimming took 6 bases from V and 9 from J; bases not matched to a gene: 7. Germline loops: CDR1 MNHEY, CDR2 SVGAGI. The CDR3 is CASRSSGTGGSPLHF. CDR3 nucleotides: TGTGCCAGCAGATCTTCGGGGACAGGGGGTTCACCCCTCCACTTT.

This clone was counted a few times. The CDR3 region has the DNA TGTGCCAGCAGCTTTTCCGACATAGGGGTGTCCGGAAACATTCAGTACTTC. Translating gives CASSFSDIGVSGNIQYF. The rearrangement joins TRBV5-4 to TRBJ2-4; weak D call: TRBD1 (5 bases). From germline, CDR1 is SGHNT and CDR2 YYREEE (reference sequence). The CDR3 contains 17 residues. The V end lost 2 bases, the J end lost 6 bases, and 21 bases lay between the germline ends.

This clone has more than one count but fewer than ten. V gene TRBV12-5 combines with J gene TRBJ1-1, with TRBD1 as a possible D gene (5 bases). The CDR3 loop spans 12 amino acids. Germline loops: CDR1 LGHNT, CDR2 FRNRAP. Trimming stripped 7 bases from V and 7 bases from J, with 13 bases between. The CDR3 DNA is TGTGCTAGTGCCCTTGGGACGGGTGAAGCTTTCTTT. Protein product: CASALGTGEAFF.

This clone was detected only once. The chain uses TRBV11-3 and TRBJ2-3; either TRBD1 or TRBD2 may supply D (6 bases each). The CDR3 consists of 17 residues. Germline assignment: CDR1 SGHNT and CDR2 YENEEA. Trimming pared 5 bases from V and 3 bases from J, leaving 21 bases between. The CDR3: CASSPRQAGQRTDTQYF. CDR3 nucleotide sequence: TGTGCCAGCAGCCCCCGACAGGCGGGGCAACGGACAGATACGCAGTATTTT.

CDR3 region: CASSQQIQQAETQYF. DNA of the CDR3: TGCGCCAGCAGCCAGCAGATTCAACAGGCAGAGACCCAGTACTTC. The genes are TRBV4-3 and TRBJ2-5, with a tentative D call TRBD1 (5 bases). CDR3 size: 15 residues. CDR1 is LGHNA and CDR2 is YSLEER in the germline V gene. V lost 3 bases and J 4 bases, leaving 15 bases between the germline ends.

The genes are TRBV7-2 and TRBJ2-3, with 10 bases identical to TRBD2. CDR1 is SGHTA and CDR2 is FQGNSA in the germline V gene. This CDR3 has 14 amino acids. Trimming at V came to 8 bases and at J to 1 base, leaving 3 bases not matched to a gene. CDR3 amino acids: CASGLAAGTDTQYF. CDR3 in DNA: TGTGCCAGCGGACTAGCGGCCGGCACAGATACGCAGTATTTT.

This rearrangement joins TRBV18 to TRBJ1-1; D is perhaps TRBD1 (5 bases). CDR3 length: 14 residues. CDR1 KGHSH and CDR2 LQKENI come from the germline V gene. Deletions cut 2 bases from V and 1 base from J, with 8 bases between. This CDR3 is CASSPEGRNTEAFF. DNA of the CDR3: TGTGCCAGCTCACCAGAGGGGAGGAACACTGAAGCTTTCTTT.

This clone was observed a few times. V is TRBV30 and J is TRBJ1-5; 7 bases align to TRBD1. With 4 bases clipped from V and 3 bases from J, the junction kept 6 bases outside the gene matches. The CDR3 sequence is 14 residues long. Germline assignment: CDR1 GTSNPN and CDR2 SVGIG (reference sequence). CDR3 nucleotides: TGTGCCTGGACCCGGGACAGAGACAATCAGCCCCAGCATTTT. Its translation is CAWTRDRDNQPQHF.